These 32 T cell receptor beta chains came from one sample sequenced in a study of shared clonotypes between healthy human individuals. The protocol was immunoSEQ multiplex PCR, while the TCRdb copy is restricted to in-frame clones and leaves out a portion. The sample yields roughly 590,000 clones, about 95% seen once. Terminally differentiated effector memory CD45RA+ cells were excluded from the naive CD8 cells, which were CD45RO-negative and positively selected for CCR7. Sequenced: naive CD8+ T cells sorted from blood. These receptors all stem from a woman under 40 in good health.

The chain links TRBV11-2 to TRBJ1-2; D gene unclear. Trimming removed 1 base from V and 0 bases from J, with 12 bases in between. Germline CDR1 SGHAT, CDR2 FQNNGV. The CDR3 consists of 16 residues. Here the CDR3 DNA reads TGTGCCAGCAGCTTAGGTTCGAAAGGGTCTAACTATGGCTACACCTTC. It specifies CASSLGSKGSNYGYTF.

The chain uses TRBV10-3 and TRBJ2-5; maybe TRBD1 (6 bases). V lost 2 bases and J 7 bases, leaving 17 bases between the germline ends. CDR1 is ENHRY and CDR2 is SYGVKD in the germline V gene. This CDR3 spans 15 amino acids. This CDR3 is CAISEDQGKVGTQYF. The CDR3 nucleotides are TGTGCCATCAGTGAGGATCAGGGGAAAGTCGGGACCCAGTACTTC.

This clone was picked up one time. The rearrangement uses TRBV7-9 and TRBJ2-7; 11 bases are a match to TRBD2. Germline V gene sequence: CDR1 SEHNR, CDR2 FQNEAQ (reference sequence). The CDR3 consists of 19 residues. V gave up 1 base and J gave up 3 bases; unmatched junction bases: 14. CDR3 bases: TGTGCCAGCAGCTTAGGGGGAGGTAGGACTAGCGGGCATAACTACGAGCAGTACTTC. Translating gives CASSLGGGRTSGHNYEQYF.

V usage is TRBV4-1 and J usage is TRBJ2-1, with a possible D match to TRBD1 (6 bases). The germline V gene has CDR1 MGHRA and CDR2 YSYEKL. CDR3 size: 17 residues. Deletions cut 0 bases from V and 1 base from J, with 13 bases between. CDR3 protein: CASSQDQGSPSYNEQFF. The CDR3 DNA sequence: TGCGCCAGCAGCCAAGATCAGGGGAGCCCGTCCTACAATGAGCAGTTCTTC.

The chain's CDR3 is CASSGSYSGNTIYF. The CDR3 coding sequence is TGTGCCAGCTCCGGGTCTTACTCTGGAAACACCATATATTTT. V is TRBV27 and J is TRBJ1-3; D unclear. The CDR3 is 14 residues long. The germline V gene has CDR1 MNHEY and CDR2 SMNVEV (reference sequence). V was trimmed by 8 bases and J by 0 bases, leaving 11 bases between them.

The CDR3 sequence: CASSYPGQGRNEQFF. CDR3 in DNA: TGTGCCAGCAGTTACCCGGGACAGGGTAGGAATGAGCAGTTCTTC. The gene calls are TRBV6-5 and TRBJ2-1, with TRBD1 matching 9 bases. Germline V CDR1 and CDR2: MNHEY, SVGAGI. V trimming: 2 bases; J trimming: 7 bases; junction bases outside the gene matches: 6. The CDR3 totals 15 residues.

This chain links TRBV29-1 with TRBJ2-2; D possibly corresponds to TRBD2 (7 bases). In germline, CDR1 is SQVTM, CDR2 ANQGSEA. With 3 bases removed from V and 7 bases from J, the gap between germline ends came to 15 bases. This CDR3 is 14 amino acids long. The CDR3, as DNA: TGCAGCGTTGAGGGGGCGGGGGCCCACGGGGAGCTGTTTTTT. Protein sequence: CSVEGAGAHGELFF.

This chain joins TRBV29-1 and TRBJ2-2, with TRBD1 identical over 9 bases. Germline lookup yields CDR1 SQVTM and CDR2 ANQGSEA. The CDR3 loop spans 15 amino acids. V was clipped by 1 base and J by 4 bases; unmatched bases: 4. Here the CDR3 reads CSVEGTGAGTGELFF. The CDR3 nucleotides are TGCAGCGTTGAAGGGACAGGGGCGGGCACCGGGGAGCTGTTTTTT.

The rearrangement links TRBV19 to TRBJ1-4; unclear D gene. Germline values: CDR1 LNHDA, CDR2 SQIVND (reference sequence). Trimming removed 3 bases from V and 11 bases from J, with 16 bases in between. The CDR3 has 14 amino acids. The CDR3, as DNA: TGTGCCAGTAGTATCATCCCCTTTCTGGGGAAACTGTTTTTT. Residues: CASSIIPFLGKLFF.

This clone occurred once. The V and J genes are TRBV6-6 and TRBJ2-5, with 7 bases lining up with TRBD2. The germline V gene encodes CDR1 MNHNY and CDR2 SVGAGI (reference sequence). Trimming at V came to 0 bases and at J to 2 bases, leaving 6 bases not matched to a gene. The CDR3 runs to 16 residues. CDR3 nucleotide sequence: TGTGCCAGCAGTTACTCGGCGGGAGAAGCGCAAGAGACCCAGTACTTC. It is translated as CASSYSAGEAQETQYF.

With respect to this clone: Other DNA sequences of this sample code for an identical CDR3. This chain connects TRBV4-1 to TRBJ2-7; D not resolved. Between the trimmed V and J ends, which lost 1 base and 3 bases, there was a span of 7 bases. This CDR3 is 13 amino acids long. Per germline, CDR1 MGHRA and CDR2 YSYEKL. The CDR3 sequence is CASSQVGRYEQYF. The CDR3 DNA reads TGCGCCAGCAGCCAAGTAGGGCGCTACGAGCAGTACTTC.

J is TRBJ2-7 and V is TRBV28; TRBD1 aligns across 10 bases. The CDR3 has 16 residues. The V segment lost 3 bases and the J segment 5 bases; nucleotides outside the gene matches: 10. Germline lookup yields CDR1 MDHEN and CDR2 SYDVKM. The CDR3 region is CASSFSGQGVENEQYF. In nucleotides, the CDR3 is TGTGCCAGCAGTTTCAGCGGACAGGGGGTAGAGAACGAGCAGTACTTC.

The V gene is TRBV7-3, the J gene TRBJ2-3; D is uncertain. The ends were cut back, 5 bases at V and 0 bases at J, with 6 bases in the middle. Germline V CDR1 and CDR2: SGHTA, FQGTGA. The CDR3 runs 13 residues. The CDR3 DNA reads as TGTGCCAGCAGCCCGGACAGCACAGATACGCAGTATTTT. Translating it yields CASSPDSTDTQYF.

The V call is TRBV5-1, the J call TRBJ2-3; 9 nucleotides match TRBD2. CDR1 SGHRS and CDR2 YFSETQ come from the germline V gene. CDR3 size: 15 residues. V was clipped by 0 bases and J by 2 bases; unmatched bases: 1. As DNA, the CDR3 is TGCGCCAGCAGCTTGGAGCGGGGGGTCACAGATACGCAGTATTTT. Protein product: CASSLERGVTDTQYF.

V gene TRBV6-5 combines with J gene TRBJ2-7, with D hard to call. This CDR3 contains 13 residues. CDR1 and CDR2 (germline): MNHEY, SVGAGI. Trimming pared 2 bases from V and 3 bases from J, leaving 8 bases between. As DNA, the CDR3 is TGTGCCAGCAGTTACGGAGTCTTCTACGAGCAGTACTTC. Protein: CASSYGVFYEQYF.

V and J are TRBV7-8 and TRBJ2-7; D not resolved. Germline-derived CDR1 and CDR2 are SGHVS and FQNEAQ. V lost 4 bases to trimming and J lost 4 bases, with 11 bases between them. This CDR3 region has 13 residues. This chain's CDR3 is CASSSRWAYEQYF. CDR3 bases: TGTGCCAGCAGCTCACGGTGGGCGTACGAGCAGTACTTC. Full variable domain (outside the CDR3, taken from reference TRBV7-8 and TRBJ2-7): GAGVSQSPRYKVAKRGQDVALRCDPISGHVSLFWYQQALGQGPEFLTYFQNEAQLDKSGLPSDRFFAERPEGSVSTLKIQRTQQEDSAVYLCASSSRWAYEQYFGPGTRLTVT.

The chain links TRBV14 to TRBJ1-1; D gene uncertain. From germline, CDR1 is SGHDN and CDR2 FVKESK. The V end was cut by 0 bases, the J end by 3 bases, with 8 bases between. The CDR3 covers 14 residues. DNA for the CDR3: TGTGCCAGCAGCCAAGATTTGTCCCACACTGAAGCTTTCTTT. This encodes CASSQDLSHTEAFF.

The chain couples TRBV28 to TRBJ2-7; the D is unclear. V gave up 3 bases and J gave up 3 bases, with 9 bases separating them. The germline V gene has CDR1 MDHEN and CDR2 SYDVKM. The CDR3 extends over 13 amino acids. The CDR3 loop reads CASSFGTHYEQYF. The CDR3, as DNA: TGTGCCAGCAGTTTCGGCACCCACTACGAGCAGTACTTC.

As regards this clone: Within the sample, other DNA sequences also encode this same CDR3. The chain links TRBV19 to TRBJ2-7; the match to TRBD1 covers 10 bases. The length of the CDR3 is 14 residues. Germline-derived CDR1 and CDR2 are LNHDA and SQIVND (reference sequence). Trimming at V came to 3 bases and at J to 2 bases, leaving 1 base not matched to a gene. The CDR3 region is CASSMGTGAYEQYF. For the CDR3, the DNA is TGTGCCAGTAGTATGGGGACAGGGGCCTACGAGCAGTACTTC.

The V and J genes are TRBV4-1 and TRBJ2-1; TRBD2 aligns across 7 bases. The CDR3 contains 17 residues. Germline CDR1 and CDR2: MGHRA and YSYEKL. Trimming cost V 4 bases and J 3 bases; bases outside gene matches: 12. The CDR3 DNA reads TGCGCCAGCAGCCTCGACCGGACTAGTCCTAGCTACAATGAGCAGTTCTTC. Amino acids: CASSLDRTSPSYNEQFF.

In DNA, the CDR3 is TGCGCCAGCAGCCAAGAGAACCTAGCGGGAGGGCCCTACGAGCAGTACTTC. Translation gives CASSQENLAGGPYEQYF. The rearrangement uses TRBV4-1 and TRBJ2-5, with 12 bases that match TRBD2. The tail of the sequence fits TRBJ2-7 better, so the J call may be wrong. The CDR3 runs to 17 residues. The germline V gene has CDR1 MGHRA and CDR2 YSYEKL.

A remark on this clone: Other DNA variants within this sample encode the same CDR3. The chain is built from TRBV27 and TRBJ1-1; D not certain. The CDR3 length is 9 residues. From germline, CDR1 is MNHEY and CDR2 SMNVEV (reference sequence). Trimming left V 6 bases short and J 9 bases short, with 5 bases between. In nucleotides, the CDR3 is TGTGCCAGCAGCCCCCAAGCTTTCTTT. Amino acids: CASSPQAFF.

The V gene is TRBV7-6, the J gene TRBJ2-7; 9 bases match TRBD2. Germline V gene sequence: CDR1 SGHVS, CDR2 FNYEAQ. Germline trimming cut 4 bases from V and 7 bases from J; bases unmatched to any gene: 8. The CDR3 length is 14 residues. This chain's CDR3 is CASSSIAGAEEQYF. DNA of the CDR3: TGTGCCAGCAGCTCGATAGCGGGAGCAGAGGAGCAGTACTTC. Drawing the rest from reference TRBV7-6 and TRBJ2-7, the complete variable domain is GAGVSQSPRYKVTKRGQDVALRCDPISGHVSLYWYRQALGQGPEFLTYFNYEAQQDKSGLPNDRFSAERPEGSISTLTIQRTEQRDSAMYRCASSSIAGAEEQYFGPGTRLTVT.

The chain carries TRBV5-6 and TRBJ2-7; 10 nucleotides match TRBD2. V was clipped by 1 base and J by 1 base; unmatched bases: 5. The CDR3 is 16 amino acids. Germline values: CDR1 SGHDT, CDR2 YYEEEE. The CDR3 is CASSLSLLAGSYEQYF. The CDR3 DNA sequence: TGTGCCAGCAGCTTGTCCCTACTAGCGGGGTCCTACGAGCAGTACTTC.

The chain couples TRBV7-9 to TRBJ1-2; D might be TRBD1 (6 bases). This CDR3 has 15 residues. Germline CDR1 reads SEHNR; CDR2 reads FQNEAQ (reference sequence). Deletions cut 2 bases from V and 2 bases from J, with 12 bases between. DNA of the CDR3: TGTGCCAGCAGCTTACGGGGGCAGGAAAACTATGGCTACACCTTC. It translates to CASSLRGQENYGYTF.

The rearrangement joins TRBV11-2 to TRBJ2-3, with 8 bases identical to TRBD2. The J segment lost 5 bases and the V segment lost 1 base, leaving 8 bases of the junction unmatched. The germline CDR1 and CDR2 sequences are SGHAT and FQNNGV. This CDR3 is built from 16 residues. The CDR3 bases are TGTGCCAGCAGCTTAGTTCAAGCGGGAGAGGAAGATACGCAGTATTTT. This translates into CASSLVQAGEEDTQYF.

The CDR3 here is CASSPDRGEKLFF. Here the CDR3 DNA reads TGTGCCAGCAGTCCTGACAGGGGTGAAAAACTGTTTTTT. This chain joins TRBV6-5 and TRBJ1-4, with 8 nucleotides matching TRBD1. This CDR3 has 13 amino acids. The germline V gene encodes CDR1 MNHEY and CDR2 SVGAGI. The trim removed 5 bases at V and 7 bases at J, leaving 3 bases unmatched.

The chain combines TRBV14 with TRBJ1-2, with 7 bases matching TRBD1. V shed 4 bases, J shed 3 bases, and the junction held 8 bases outside the gene matches. Germline V gene data show CDR1 as SGHDN and CDR2 as FVKESK. This CDR3 has 15 amino acids. CDR3 residues: CASSPTGQTYYGYTF. Here the CDR3 DNA reads TGTGCCAGCAGCCCTACGGGACAGACGTACTATGGCTACACCTTC.

V gene TRBV7-7 combines with J gene TRBJ2-2; D call uncertain. Germline-derived CDR1 and CDR2 are SSHAT and FNYEAQ (reference sequence). This CDR3 comprises 15 residues. V was shortened by 3 bases and J by 1 base, with 9 bases between the two germline ends. In DNA, the CDR3 is TGTGCCAGCAGCTTGTCAGCCGGGAACACCGGGGAGCTGTTTTTT. Protein sequence: CASSLSAGNTGELFF.

The CDR3 DNA reads TGTGCCAGCAGTTTAGCCAGGTCCAGCGAGCAGTACTTC. Amino acid sequence: CASSLARSSEQYF. V usage is TRBV6-5 and J usage is TRBJ2-7; no clear D gene. The V end lost 4 bases, the J end lost 6 bases, and 13 bases lay between the germline ends. Germline V gene data show CDR1 as MNHEY and CDR2 as SVGAGI. The CDR3 is made up of 13 amino acids.

The J gene is TRBJ1-3, the V gene TRBV7-9, with D unclear. The V gene's germline CDR1 is SEHNR and CDR2 FQNEAQ (reference sequence). The CDR3 has 16 amino acids. The V and J ends lost 0 bases and 0 bases respectively, with 9 bases between them. CDR3 protein: CASSLAAGASGNTIYF. The CDR3 DNA reads TGTGCCAGCAGCTTAGCGGCGGGCGCCTCTGGAAACACCATATATTTT.

The J gene is TRBJ1-4, the V gene TRBV6-5, with TRBD1 identical over 10 bases. The CDR3 is 12 amino acids. Germline values: CDR1 MNHEY, CDR2 SVGAGI. With V trimmed by 8 bases and J by 12 bases, 6 bases remained unmatched. CDR3 sequence (DNA): TGTGCCAGCGGGACAGGGGAATCGGAACTGTTTTTT. Translation gives CASGTGESELFF.